These 13 T cell receptor beta chains came from one sample sequenced in a study of blood T cell repertoires in COVID-19 (dated by TCRdb to the early 2020s). The library was built by means of the immunoSEQ multiplex PCR assay. TCRdb obtained this table from immuneACCESS and retained in-frame rearrangements with V and J assigned. These tables miss some clones; where compared with another copy, unresolved V genes account for less than half of the shortfall, and the remainder is unexplained. This sample comprises about 190,000 clones, roughly 80% of them detected only once. The ten most abundant clones make up approximately 13% of the sample. Sequencing was carried out using peripheral blood. These TCRs come from a middle-aged man who had recovered from COVID-19.

There are a few counts of this clone. V usage is TRBV7-9 and J usage is TRBJ1-2, with D tentatively TRBD1 (5 bases). The CDR3 runs 14 residues. The germline gives CDR1 SEHNR, CDR2 FQNEAQ (reference sequence). V lost 5 bases, J lost 1 base, and 11 bases lay in between. The CDR3 region is CASSQTVLNYGYTF. CDR3 DNA: TGTGCCAGCAGCCAGACAGTTCTTAACTATGGCTACACCTTC.

This clone was observed a few times. The V call is TRBV6-5, the J call TRBJ2-5, with TRBD2 identical over 9 bases. Trimming at V came to 6 bases and at J to 2 bases, leaving 7 bases not matched to a gene. CDR3 size: 15 residues. Germline CDR1 reads MNHEY; CDR2 reads SVGAGI. DNA of the CDR3: TGTGCCAGCAGGTACAGCGGGAGGCAGCAAGAGACCCAGTACTTC. Its protein product is CASRYSGRQQETQYF.

The rearrangement uses TRBV5-1 and TRBJ1-1, with D perhaps matching TRBD1 (5 bases). Germline values: CDR1 SGHRS, CDR2 YFSETQ. This CDR3 region has 13 residues. The V end lost 3 bases, the J end lost 3 bases, and 9 bases lay between the germline ends. CDR3 DNA sequence: TGCGCCAGCAGCTCAGGCAGGGACACTGAAGCTTTCTTT. The encoded protein is CASSSGRDTEAFF.

This rearrangement joins TRBV18 to TRBJ1-2, with TRBD1 as a possible D gene (6 bases). This CDR3 comprises 15 residues. V gave up 1 base and J gave up 6 bases, with 15 bases separating them. Per the germline V gene, CDR1 is KGHSH and CDR2 is LQKENI. CDR3 coding DNA: TGTGCCAGCTCACCACTCCCTAGACAGGCGGATGGCTACACCTTC. As protein: CASSPLPRQADGYTF.

This clone was found a few times. V and J are TRBV27 and TRBJ1-3, with a tentative D call TRBD1 (5 bases). CDR3 length: 15 amino acids. V was shortened by 0 bases and J by 1 base, with 7 bases between the two germline ends. Germline CDR1 MNHEY, CDR2 SMNVEV (reference sequence). CDR3 in DNA: TGTGCCAGCAGTTTATCGCCAGGGTCTGGAAACACCATATATTTT. Encoded protein: CASSLSPGSGNTIYF.

This rearrangement joins TRBV7-3 to TRBJ2-1; 7 nucleotides line up with TRBD2. CDR1 and CDR2 (germline): SGHTA, FQGTGA. This CDR3 has 15 residues. After removal of 1 base from V and 8 bases from J, the junction contained 8 bases not matched to a gene. The CDR3 DNA reads as TGTGCCAGCAGCTTAATCCTAGCGGCTGTCGATGAGCAGTTCTTC. Translated: CASSLILAAVDEQFF. The full variable domain, its missing parts supplied by reference TRBV7-3 and TRBJ2-1, is GAGVSQTPSNKVTEKGKYVELRCDPISGHTALYWYRQSLGQGPEFLIYFQGTGAADDSGLPNDRFFAVRPEGSVSTLKIQRTERGDSAVYLCASSLILAAVDEQFFGPGTRLTVL.

The chain employs TRBV9 and TRBJ2-3; the D is unclear. This CDR3 has 14 residues. V gave up 0 bases and J gave up 2 bases, with 7 bases separating them. From germline, CDR1 is SGDLS and CDR2 YYNGEE. The chain's CDR3 is CASSVVQATDTQYF. The DNA for the CDR3 is TGTGCCAGCAGCGTAGTGCAGGCCACAGATACGCAGTATTTT.

The chain joins TRBV6-5 to TRBJ2-3; TRBD2 aligns across 8 bases. Germline V lookup: CDR1 MNHEY, CDR2 SVGAGI. V dropped 5 bases and J dropped 4; count of bases not matched to a gene: 8. The CDR3 extends over 15 amino acids. CDR3 sequence (DNA): TGTGCCAGCAGTACTACTAGCGGAGGGCCAGATACGCAGTATTTT. Its protein product is CASSTTSGGPDTQYF.

The chain recombines TRBV27 with TRBJ1-4; 7 bases match TRBD1. V shed 9 bases and J 7 bases; nucleotides not matched to a gene: 11. CDR3 size: 14 residues. Germline assignment: CDR1 MNHEY and CDR2 SMNVEV (reference sequence). This CDR3 is CASTYYRDSEKLFF. The CDR3 DNA sequence: TGTGCCAGTACTTATTACCGGGACAGTGAAAAACTGTTTTTT.

The J gene is TRBJ1-1, the V gene TRBV10-3; TRBD1 is a possible D gene (5 bases). The V end lost 3 bases, the J end lost 11 bases, and 19 bases lay between the germline ends. Germline CDR1 reads ENHRY; CDR2 reads SYGVKD. The CDR3 loop spans 14 amino acids. CDR3 sequence (DNA): TGTGCCATCAGTGATTGGCTGTCAGGGCGGTGGGCTTTCTTT. It yields the protein CAISDWLSGRWAFF.

The chain combines TRBV5-1 with TRBJ1-4; no clear D gene. V lost 4 bases, J lost 0 bases, and 7 bases lay in between. The CDR3 spans 14 residues. Germline V gives CDR1 SGHRS, CDR2 YFSETQ. CDR3 region: CASSPGTTNEKLFF. The CDR3 nucleotides are TGCGCCAGCAGCCCCGGGACAACTAATGAAAAACTGTTTTTT.

The chain uses TRBV11-2 and TRBJ2-2; 11 bases are shared with TRBD2. The CDR3 is 15 amino acids. Looked up from germline, CDR1 is SGHAT and CDR2 is FQNNGV. V shed 5 bases, J shed 4 bases, and the junction held 3 bases outside the gene matches. The CDR3 nucleotides are TGTGCCAGCAGCGTACTAGCGGGAGTCACCGGGGAGCTGTTTTTT. This translates into CASSVLAGVTGELFF.

J is TRBJ1-4 and V is TRBV7-2, with D perhaps TRBD1 (6 bases). This CDR3 is 14 amino acids long. Germline V gives CDR1 SGHTA, CDR2 FQGNSA. Trimming shortened V by 3 bases and J by 7 bases, and 12 bases separated the two germline ends. The CDR3 sequence: CASSFKGGGEKLFF. In DNA, the CDR3 is TGTGCCAGCAGCTTTAAAGGGGGTGGTGAAAAACTGTTTTTT.